This T cell receptor beta chain was obtained from a study of response to subunit inactivated influenza vaccine (dated by TCRdb to between 2017 and 2018). Some background on the complete study: The study used deep quantitative T cell receptor repertoire profiling to track responses to a trivalent subunit inactivated influenza vaccine. The investigation overall reported the following: According to the authors, only a limited number of new T cells may be recruited by each seasonal influenza vaccination.

Library construction relied on RT-PCR. The sequencing machine was an Illumina HiSeq 2500. Using fastp trimming at Q25 and MiXCR clonotype assembly, TCRdb reanalyzed the public sequencing data and kept in-frame beta chains. Each CDR3 protein gets just one entry, which takes the most common genes and DNA from the rows behind it. Recorded for this sample are 530,000 or so distinct CDR3 sequences; about 25% of them occurred a single time. 1.9% of the sample is taken by the ten largest. This clonotype has a handful of counts. What antigen it recognizes has not been identified. No much larger clonotype is one base removed from it; base qualities were not supplied. There are 13 amino acids in the CDR3, from cysteine to phenylalanine inclusive. This entry keeps only the CDR3 DNA: 39 bases, framed from base 1. The germline V gene (reference sequence) supplies CDR1 DFQATT and CDR2 SNEGSKA. For this chain, trimming is 1 base at the V end and 14 bases at the J end, and the number of junction bases without a gene match is 9.

The chain was built from TRBV20-1 and TRBJ2-1, and 9 junction bases match TRBD1. This clonotype originated in a man in his fifties or sixties who received an inactivated influenza vaccine. Donor details come from another sample of the same person, matched by shared clones. The sequenced sample was CD4+ T cells sorted from PBMCs, obtained 5 days after vaccination. Read as DNA, the sequence is TGCAGTGCTAGAGGGGCGACAGGGGGAAGTAAGTTCTTC. This translates into CSARGATGGSKFF.